This T cell receptor beta chain was retrieved from a study of T cell responses to AZD1222 COVID-19 vaccine. Findings and limits, study-wide: Mapped onto spike, vaccine-associated CD4 TCRs spanned it and were dominant at 160-218 and 743-854. A mostly white British donor set with more females was recruited, and clonal diversity was possibly underestimated. The breadth and depth of Spike-specific TCRs increased once two AZD1222 doses had been given. Baseline serostatus was positive in only six AZD1222 recipients.

About this clone itself: Its target is unknown.

Repertoires were generated with immunoSEQ multiplex PCR, while TCRdb's copy carries only in-frame clones and drops some. Found here are around 100,000 clones, approximately 91% of them singletons; the top ten hold about 1.5%. The sample here was peripheral blood, taken on day 0 of AZD1222 vaccination. The source of this sequence is an adult in good health.

The CDR3: CASSLLPGLNQPQHF. The CDR3 region has the DNA TGTGCCAGCAGTTTACTCCCGGGCCTAAATCAGCCCCAGCATTTT. The V gene is TRBV27, the J gene TRBJ1-5; D unclear. Per the germline V gene, CDR1 is MNHEY and CDR2 is SMNVEV (reference sequence). This CDR3 spans 15 amino acids. Trimming shortened V by 2 bases and J by 4 bases, and 12 bases separated the two germline ends.